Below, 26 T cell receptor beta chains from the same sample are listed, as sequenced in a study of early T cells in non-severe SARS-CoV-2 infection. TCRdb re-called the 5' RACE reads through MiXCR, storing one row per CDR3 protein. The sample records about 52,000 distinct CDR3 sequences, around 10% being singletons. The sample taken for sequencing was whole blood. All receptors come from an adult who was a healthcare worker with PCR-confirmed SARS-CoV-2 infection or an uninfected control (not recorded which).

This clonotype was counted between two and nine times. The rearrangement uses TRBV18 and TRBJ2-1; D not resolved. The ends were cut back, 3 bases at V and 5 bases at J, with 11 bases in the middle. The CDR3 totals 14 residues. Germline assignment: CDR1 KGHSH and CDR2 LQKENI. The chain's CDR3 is CASSPGGWDNEQFF. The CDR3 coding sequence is TGTGCCAGCTCACCTGGCGGCTGGGACAATGAGCAGTTCTTC.

As DNA, the CDR3 is TGTGCCAGCTCACCCGGGACAGAGCGGTATTTT. Translated: CASSPGTERYF. The rearrangement links TRBV18 to TRBJ2-3; 7 nucleotides agree with TRBD1. J gave up 14 bases and V 3 bases, and 5 bases lay outside the gene matches. CDR3 size: 11 residues. CDR1 and CDR2 from the germline V gene are KGHSH and LQKENI.

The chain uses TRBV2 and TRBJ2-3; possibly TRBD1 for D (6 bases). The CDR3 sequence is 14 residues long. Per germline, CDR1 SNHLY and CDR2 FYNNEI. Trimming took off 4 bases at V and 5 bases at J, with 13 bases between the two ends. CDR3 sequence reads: CASSVWTVGDTQYF. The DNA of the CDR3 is TGTGCCAGCAGTGTGTGGACAGTAGGAGATACGCAGTATTTT.

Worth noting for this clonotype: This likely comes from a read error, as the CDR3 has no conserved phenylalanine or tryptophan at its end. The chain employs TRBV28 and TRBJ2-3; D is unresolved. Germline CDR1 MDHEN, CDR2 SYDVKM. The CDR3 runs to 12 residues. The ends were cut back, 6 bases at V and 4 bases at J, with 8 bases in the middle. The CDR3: CASSPRADTQYL. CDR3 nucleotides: TGTGCCAGCAGCCCTAGGGCAGATACGCAGTATTTA.

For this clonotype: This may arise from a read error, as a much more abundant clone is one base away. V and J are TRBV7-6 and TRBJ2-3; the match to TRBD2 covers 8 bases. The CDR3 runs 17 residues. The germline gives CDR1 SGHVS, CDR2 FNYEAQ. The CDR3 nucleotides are TGTGTCAGCAGCCAAATCGGACTAGCCCCAGGCACAGATACGCAGTATTTT. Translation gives CVSSQIGLAPGTDTQYF.

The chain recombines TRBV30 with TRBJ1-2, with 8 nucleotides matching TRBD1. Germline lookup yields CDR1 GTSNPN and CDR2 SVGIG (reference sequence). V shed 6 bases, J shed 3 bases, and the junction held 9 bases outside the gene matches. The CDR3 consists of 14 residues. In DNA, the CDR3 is TGTGCCTGCCGAACAAGACAGGGGCACTATGGCTACACCTTC. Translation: CACRTRQGHYGYTF.

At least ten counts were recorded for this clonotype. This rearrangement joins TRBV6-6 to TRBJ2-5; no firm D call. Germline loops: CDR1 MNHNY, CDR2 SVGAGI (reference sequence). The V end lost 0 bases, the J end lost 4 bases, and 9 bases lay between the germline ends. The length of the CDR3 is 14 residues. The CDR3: CASSYSVEGETQYF. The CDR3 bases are TGTGCCAGCAGTTACTCGGTAGAAGGAGAGACCCAGTACTTC.

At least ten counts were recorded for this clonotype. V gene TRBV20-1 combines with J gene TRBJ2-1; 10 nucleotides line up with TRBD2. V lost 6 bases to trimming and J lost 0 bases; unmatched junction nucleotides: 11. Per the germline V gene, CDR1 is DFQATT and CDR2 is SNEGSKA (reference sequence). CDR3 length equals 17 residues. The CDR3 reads CSAAGTSDRFSYNEQFF. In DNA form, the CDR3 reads TGCAGTGCCGCCGGGACTAGCGACAGATTCTCCTACAATGAGCAGTTCTTC.

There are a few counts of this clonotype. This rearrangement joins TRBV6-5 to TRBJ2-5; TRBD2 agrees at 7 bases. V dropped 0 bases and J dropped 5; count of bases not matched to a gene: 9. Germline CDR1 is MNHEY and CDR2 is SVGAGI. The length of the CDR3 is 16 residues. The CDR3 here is CASSYSWAGDGETQYF. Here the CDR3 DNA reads TGTGCCAGCAGTTACTCTTGGGCGGGAGACGGGGAGACCCAGTACTTC.

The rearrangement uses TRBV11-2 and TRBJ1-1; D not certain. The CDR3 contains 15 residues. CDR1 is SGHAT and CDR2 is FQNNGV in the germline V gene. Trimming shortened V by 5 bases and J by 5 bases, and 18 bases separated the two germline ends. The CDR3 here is CASSPGRRTGTEAFF. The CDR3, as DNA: TGTGCCAGCAGCCCAGGACGGCGAACGGGTACTGAAGCTTTCTTT.

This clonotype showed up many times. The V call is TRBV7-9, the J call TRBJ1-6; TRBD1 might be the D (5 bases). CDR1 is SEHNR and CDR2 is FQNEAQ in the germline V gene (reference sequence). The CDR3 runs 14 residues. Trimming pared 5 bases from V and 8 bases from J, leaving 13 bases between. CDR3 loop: CASSPQGPHSPLHF. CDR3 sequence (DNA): TGTGCCAGCAGCCCGCAGGGACCACATTCACCCCTCCACTTT.

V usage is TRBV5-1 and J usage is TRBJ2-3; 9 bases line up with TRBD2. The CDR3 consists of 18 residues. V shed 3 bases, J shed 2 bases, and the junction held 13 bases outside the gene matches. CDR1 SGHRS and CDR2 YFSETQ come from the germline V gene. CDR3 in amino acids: CASSSLGLAGSVTDTQYF. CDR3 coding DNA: TGCGCCAGCAGCTCCCTAGGGCTAGCGGGAAGTGTCACAGATACGCAGTATTTT.

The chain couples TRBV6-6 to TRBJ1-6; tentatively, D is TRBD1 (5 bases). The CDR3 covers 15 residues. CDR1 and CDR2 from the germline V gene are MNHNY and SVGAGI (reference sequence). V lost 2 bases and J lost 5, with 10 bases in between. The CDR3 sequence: CASSYLRGNNSPLHF. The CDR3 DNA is TGTGCCAGCAGTTACCTTAGGGGAAATAATTCACCCCTCCACTTT.

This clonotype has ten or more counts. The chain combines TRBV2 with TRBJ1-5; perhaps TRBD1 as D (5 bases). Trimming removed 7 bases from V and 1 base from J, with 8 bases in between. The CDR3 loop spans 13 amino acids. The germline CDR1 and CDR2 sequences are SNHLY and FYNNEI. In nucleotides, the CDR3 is TGTGCCAGCACTAGGGACAGCAATCAGCCCCAGCATTTT. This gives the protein CASTRDSNQPQHF.

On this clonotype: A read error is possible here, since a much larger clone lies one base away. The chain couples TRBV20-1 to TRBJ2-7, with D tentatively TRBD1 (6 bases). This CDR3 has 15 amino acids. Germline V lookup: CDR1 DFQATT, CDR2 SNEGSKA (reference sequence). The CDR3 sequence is CRAREVKGEWYEQYF. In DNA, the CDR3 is TGCAGAGCTAGAGAGGTCAAGGGGGAATGGTACGAGCAGTACTTC.

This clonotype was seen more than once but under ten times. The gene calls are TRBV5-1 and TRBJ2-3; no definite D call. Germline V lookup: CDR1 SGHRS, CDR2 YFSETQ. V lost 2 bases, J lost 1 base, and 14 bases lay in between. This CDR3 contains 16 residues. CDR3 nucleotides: TGCGCCAGCAGCTTCCGGCGATCTGGTGGCACAGATACGCAGTATTTT. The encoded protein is CASSFRRSGGTDTQYF.

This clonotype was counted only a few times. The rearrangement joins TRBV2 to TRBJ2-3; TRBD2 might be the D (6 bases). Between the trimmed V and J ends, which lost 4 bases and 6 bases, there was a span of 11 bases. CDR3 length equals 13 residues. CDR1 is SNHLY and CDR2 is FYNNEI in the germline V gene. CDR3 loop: CASSVGLADTQYF. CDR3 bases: TGTGCCAGCAGTGTAGGGCTAGCGGATACGCAGTATTTT.

The CDR3 reads CASSPGRIYEQYF. DNA of the CDR3: TGTGCCAGCAGTCCGGGGAGGATTTACGAGCAGTACTTC. V usage is TRBV6-5 and J usage is TRBJ2-7, with D maybe TRBD2 (6 bases). The length of the CDR3 is 13 residues. Germline CDR1 is MNHEY and CDR2 is SVGAGI. V shed 5 bases and J shed 4 bases, with 12 bases lying between them.

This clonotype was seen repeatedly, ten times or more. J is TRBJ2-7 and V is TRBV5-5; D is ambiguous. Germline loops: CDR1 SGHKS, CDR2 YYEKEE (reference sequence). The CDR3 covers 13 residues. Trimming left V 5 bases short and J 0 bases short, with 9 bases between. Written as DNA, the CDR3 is TGTGCCAGCAGTTTCGGGTACTCCTACGAGCAGTACTTC. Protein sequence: CASSFGYSYEQYF.

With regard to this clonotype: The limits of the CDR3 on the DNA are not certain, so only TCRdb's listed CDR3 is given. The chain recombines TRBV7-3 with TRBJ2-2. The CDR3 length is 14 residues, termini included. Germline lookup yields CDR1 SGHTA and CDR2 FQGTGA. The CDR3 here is CASSLNLRAGELFF.

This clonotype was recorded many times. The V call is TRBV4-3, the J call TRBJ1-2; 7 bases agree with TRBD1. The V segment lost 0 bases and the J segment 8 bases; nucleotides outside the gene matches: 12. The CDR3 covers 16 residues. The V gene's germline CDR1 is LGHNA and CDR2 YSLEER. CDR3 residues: CASSQDWAGGIGGYTF. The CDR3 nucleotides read TGCGCCAGCAGCCAAGATTGGGCAGGGGGGATAGGCGGCTACACCTTC.

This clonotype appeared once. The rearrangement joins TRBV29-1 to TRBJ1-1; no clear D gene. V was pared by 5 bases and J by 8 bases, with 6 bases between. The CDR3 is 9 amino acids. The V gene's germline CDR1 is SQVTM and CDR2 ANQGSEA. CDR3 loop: CSVPGEAFF. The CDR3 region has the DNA TGCAGCGTTCCTGGGGAAGCTTTCTTT.

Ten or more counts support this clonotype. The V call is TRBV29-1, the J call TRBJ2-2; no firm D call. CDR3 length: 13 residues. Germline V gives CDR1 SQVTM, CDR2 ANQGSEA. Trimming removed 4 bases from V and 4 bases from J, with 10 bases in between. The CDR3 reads CSVGAGVTGELFF. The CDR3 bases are TGCAGCGTTGGAGCTGGGGTCACCGGGGAGCTGTTTTTT.

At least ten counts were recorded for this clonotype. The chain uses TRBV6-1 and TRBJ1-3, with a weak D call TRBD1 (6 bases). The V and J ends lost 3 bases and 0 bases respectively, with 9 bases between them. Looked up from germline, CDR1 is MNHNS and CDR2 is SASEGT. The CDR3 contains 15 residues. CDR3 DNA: TGTGCCAGCAGTGACGACAGGAACTCTGGAAACACCATATATTTT. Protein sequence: CASSDDRNSGNTIYF.

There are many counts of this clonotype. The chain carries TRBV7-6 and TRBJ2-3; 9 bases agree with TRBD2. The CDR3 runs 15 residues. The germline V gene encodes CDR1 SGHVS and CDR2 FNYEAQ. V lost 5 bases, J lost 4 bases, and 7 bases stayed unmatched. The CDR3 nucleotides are TGTGCCAGCAGCCCCGAGGTAGCGGGGGCAGATACGCAGTATTTT. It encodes CASSPEVAGADTQYF.

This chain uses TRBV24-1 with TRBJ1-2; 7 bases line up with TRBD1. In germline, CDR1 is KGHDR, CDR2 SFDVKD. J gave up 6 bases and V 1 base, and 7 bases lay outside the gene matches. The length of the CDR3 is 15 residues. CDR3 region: CATSDLEQGRHGYTF. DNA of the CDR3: TGTGCCACCAGTGATTTAGAACAGGGGAGGCATGGCTACACCTTC.